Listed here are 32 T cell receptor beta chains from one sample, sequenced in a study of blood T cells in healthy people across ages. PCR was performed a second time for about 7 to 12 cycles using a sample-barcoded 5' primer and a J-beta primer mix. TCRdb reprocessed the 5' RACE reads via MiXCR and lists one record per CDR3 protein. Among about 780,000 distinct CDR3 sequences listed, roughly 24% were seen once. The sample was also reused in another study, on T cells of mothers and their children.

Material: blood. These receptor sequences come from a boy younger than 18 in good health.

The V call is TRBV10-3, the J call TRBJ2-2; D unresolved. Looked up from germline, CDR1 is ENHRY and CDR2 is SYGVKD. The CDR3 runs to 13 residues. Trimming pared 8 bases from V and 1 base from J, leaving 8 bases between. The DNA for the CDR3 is TGTGCCATCGGTATGGAGAACACCGGGGAGCTGTTTTTT. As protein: CAIGMENTGELFF.

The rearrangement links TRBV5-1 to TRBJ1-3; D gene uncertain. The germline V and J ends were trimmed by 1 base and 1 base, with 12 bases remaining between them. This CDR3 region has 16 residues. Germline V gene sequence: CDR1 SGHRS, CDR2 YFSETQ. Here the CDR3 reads CASSLIIRQSGNTIYF. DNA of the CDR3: TGCGCCAGCAGCTTGATTATAAGGCAATCTGGAAACACCATATATTTT.

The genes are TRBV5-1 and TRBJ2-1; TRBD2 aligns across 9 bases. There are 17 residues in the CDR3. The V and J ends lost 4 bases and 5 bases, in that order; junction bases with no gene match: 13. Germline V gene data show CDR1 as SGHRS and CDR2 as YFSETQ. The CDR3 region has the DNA TGCGCCAGCAGCCCTGGTTTAGCGGGGGAGGGAAACAATGAGCAGTTCTTC. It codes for CASSPGLAGEGNNEQFF.

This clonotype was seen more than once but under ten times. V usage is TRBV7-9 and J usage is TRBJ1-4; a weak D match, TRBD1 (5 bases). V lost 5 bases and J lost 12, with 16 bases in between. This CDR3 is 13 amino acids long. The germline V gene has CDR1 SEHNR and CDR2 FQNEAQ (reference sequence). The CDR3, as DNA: TGTGCCAGCAGCATCCCGTCGGGGGGGGAACTGTTTTTT. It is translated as CASSIPSGGELFF.

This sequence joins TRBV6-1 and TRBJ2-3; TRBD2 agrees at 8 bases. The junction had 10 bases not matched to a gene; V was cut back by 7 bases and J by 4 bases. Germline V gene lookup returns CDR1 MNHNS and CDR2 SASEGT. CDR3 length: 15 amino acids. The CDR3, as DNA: TGTGCCAGCACTTATTCCGGGGGGGTTCCAGATACGCAGTATTTT. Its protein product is CASTYSGGVPDTQYF.

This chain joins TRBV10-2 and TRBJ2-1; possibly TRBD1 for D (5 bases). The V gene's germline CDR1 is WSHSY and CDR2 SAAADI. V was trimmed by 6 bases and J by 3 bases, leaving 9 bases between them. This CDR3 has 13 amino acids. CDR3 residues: CASRETDYNEQFF. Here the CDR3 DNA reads TGCGCCAGCAGGGAGACAGACTACAATGAGCAGTTCTTC.

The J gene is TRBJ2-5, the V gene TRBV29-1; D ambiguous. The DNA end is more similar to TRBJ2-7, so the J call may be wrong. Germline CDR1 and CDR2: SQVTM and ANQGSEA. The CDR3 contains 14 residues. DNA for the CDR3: TGCAGCGCTGCGAGATCTTGGCCCTCCTACGAGCAGTACTTC. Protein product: CSAARSWPSYEQYF.

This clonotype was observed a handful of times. CDR3 protein: CASSFPPQRAAIGETQYF. The CDR3 coding sequence is TGTGCCAGCAGTTTCCCCCCACAGAGAGCGGCGATAGGGGAGACCCAGTACTTC. The chain has TRBV6-2 or TRBV6-3 and TRBJ2-5; a weak D match, TRBD2 (5 bases). Germline values: CDR1 MNHEY, CDR2 SVGEGT. This CDR3 spans 18 amino acids. V lost 4 bases and J lost 5, with 26 bases in between.

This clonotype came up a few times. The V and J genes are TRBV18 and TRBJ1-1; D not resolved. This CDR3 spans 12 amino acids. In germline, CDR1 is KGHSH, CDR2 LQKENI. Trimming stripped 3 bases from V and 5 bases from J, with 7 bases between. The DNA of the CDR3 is TGTGCCAGCTCACCGGGCGAGACTGAAGCTTTCTTT. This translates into CASSPGETEAFF.

CDR3 DNA: TGTGCCAGCAGCCAGGGTCGGGACCCTCGCTACGAGCAGTACTTC. Its protein product is CASSQGRDPRYEQYF. V and J are TRBV3-1 and TRBJ2-5; D could derive from TRBD1 or TRBD2 (5 bases each). The closer fit of TRBJ2-7 to the DNA end suggests the J call may be wrong. CDR1 is LGHDT and CDR2 is YNNKEL in the germline V gene (reference sequence). The CDR3 spans 15 residues.

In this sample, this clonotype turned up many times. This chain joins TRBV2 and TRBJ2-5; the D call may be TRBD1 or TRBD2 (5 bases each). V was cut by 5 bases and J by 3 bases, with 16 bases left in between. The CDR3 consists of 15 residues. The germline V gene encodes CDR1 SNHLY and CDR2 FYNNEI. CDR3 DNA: TGTGCCAGCAGTAGGACTTTTGAGGACAAAGAGACCCAGTACTTC. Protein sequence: CASSRTFEDKETQYF. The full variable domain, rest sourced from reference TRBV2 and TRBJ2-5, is EPEVTQTPSHQVTQMGQEVILRCVPISNHLYFYWYRQILGQKVEFLVSFYNNEISEKSEIFDDQFSVERPDGSNFTLKIRSTKLEDSAMYFCASSRTFEDKETQYFGPGTRLLVL.

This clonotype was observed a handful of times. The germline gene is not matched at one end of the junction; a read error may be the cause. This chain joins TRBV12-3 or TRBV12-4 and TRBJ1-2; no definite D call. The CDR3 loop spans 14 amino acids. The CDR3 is CASSLVKGRGGYTF. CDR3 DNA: TGTGCCAGCAGCTTAGTGAAAGGGCGCGGCGGCTACACCTTC.

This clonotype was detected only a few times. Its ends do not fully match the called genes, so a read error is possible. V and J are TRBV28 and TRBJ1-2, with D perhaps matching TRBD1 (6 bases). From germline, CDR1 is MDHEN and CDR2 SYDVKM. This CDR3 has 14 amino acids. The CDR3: CTSSLQATGSGYTF. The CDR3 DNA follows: TGTACCAGCAGCTTGCAGGCTACAGGGAGCGGCTACACCTTC.

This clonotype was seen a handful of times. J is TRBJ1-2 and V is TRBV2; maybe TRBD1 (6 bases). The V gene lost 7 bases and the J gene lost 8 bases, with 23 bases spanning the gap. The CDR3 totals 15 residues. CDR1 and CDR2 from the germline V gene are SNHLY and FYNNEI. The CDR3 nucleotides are TGTGCCAGCATTTTGACGGACGCTACAGGGCGAGGCTACACCTTC. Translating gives CASILTDATGRGYTF.

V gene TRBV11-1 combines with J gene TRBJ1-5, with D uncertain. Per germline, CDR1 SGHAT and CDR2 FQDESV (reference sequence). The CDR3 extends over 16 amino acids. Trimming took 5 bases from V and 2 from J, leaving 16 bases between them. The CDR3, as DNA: TGTGCCAGCAGCCCCCCGATCGGAAAACGCAATCAGCCCCAGCATTTT. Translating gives CASSPPIGKRNQPQHF.

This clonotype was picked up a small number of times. CDR3: CASRPGQKQYF. The CDR3 DNA reads as TGTGCCAGCAGACCAGGGCAGAAGCAGTACTTC. This chain uses TRBV11-3 with TRBJ2-5; a possible D gene is TRBD1 (5 bases). The V end lost 6 bases, the J end lost 11 bases, and 13 bases lay between the germline ends. The CDR3 length is 11 residues. Per germline, CDR1 SGHNT and CDR2 YENEEA. Drawing the rest from reference TRBV11-3 and TRBJ2-5, the complete variable domain is EAGVVQSPRYKIIEKKQPVAFWCNPISGHNTLYWYLQNLGQGPELLIRYENEEAVDDSQLPKDRFSAERLKGVDSTLKIQPAELGDSAVYLCASRPGQKQYFGPGTRLLVL.

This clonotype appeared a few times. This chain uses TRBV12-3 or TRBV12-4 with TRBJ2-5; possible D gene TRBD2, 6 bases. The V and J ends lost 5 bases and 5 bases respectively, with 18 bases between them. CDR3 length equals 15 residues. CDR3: CASSGGTSTSETQYF. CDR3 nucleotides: TGTGCCAGCAGTGGGGGGACCTCCACATCCGAGACCCAGTACTTC.

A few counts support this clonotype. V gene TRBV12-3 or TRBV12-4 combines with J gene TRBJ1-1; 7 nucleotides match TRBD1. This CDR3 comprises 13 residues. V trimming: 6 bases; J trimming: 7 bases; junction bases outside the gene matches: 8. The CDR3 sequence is CASSPQGTGEAFF. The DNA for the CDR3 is TGTGCCAGCAGCCCACAGGGGACCGGTGAAGCTTTCTTT.

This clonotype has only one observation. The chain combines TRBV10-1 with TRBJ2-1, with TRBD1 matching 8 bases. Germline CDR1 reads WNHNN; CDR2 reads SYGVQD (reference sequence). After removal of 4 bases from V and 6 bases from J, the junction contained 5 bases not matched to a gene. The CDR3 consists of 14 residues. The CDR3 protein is CASSGTGILNEQFF. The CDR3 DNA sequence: TGCGCCAGCAGTGGGACAGGGATTCTCAATGAGCAGTTCTTC.

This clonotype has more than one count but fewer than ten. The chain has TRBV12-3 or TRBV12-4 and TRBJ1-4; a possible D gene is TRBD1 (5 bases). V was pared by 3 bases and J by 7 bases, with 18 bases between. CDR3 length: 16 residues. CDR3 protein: CASSFGARQGTEKLFF. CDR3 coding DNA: TGTGCCAGCAGTTTTGGAGCTCGGCAGGGAACTGAAAAACTGTTTTTT.

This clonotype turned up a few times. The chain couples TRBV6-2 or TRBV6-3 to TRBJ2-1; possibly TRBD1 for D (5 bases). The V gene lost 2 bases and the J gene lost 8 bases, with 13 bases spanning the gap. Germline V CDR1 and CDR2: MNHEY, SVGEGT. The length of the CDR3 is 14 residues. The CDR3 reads CASSYQGPWYEQFF. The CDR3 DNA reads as TGTGCCAGCAGTTACCAGGGCCCTTGGTATGAGCAGTTCTTC.

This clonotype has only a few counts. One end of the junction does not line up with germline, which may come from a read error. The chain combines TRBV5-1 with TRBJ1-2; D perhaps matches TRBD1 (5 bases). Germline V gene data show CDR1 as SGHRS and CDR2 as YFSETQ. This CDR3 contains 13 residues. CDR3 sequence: CASSEGRNYSYTF. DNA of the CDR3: TGCGCCAGCAGCGAGGGACGGAACTATAGCTACACCTTC. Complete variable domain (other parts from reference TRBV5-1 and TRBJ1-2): KAGVTQTPRYLIKTRGQQVTLSCSPISGHRSVSWYQQTPGQGLQFLFEYFSETQRNKGNFPGRFSGRQFSNSRSEMNVSTLELGDSALYLCASSEGRNYSYTFGSGTRLTVV.

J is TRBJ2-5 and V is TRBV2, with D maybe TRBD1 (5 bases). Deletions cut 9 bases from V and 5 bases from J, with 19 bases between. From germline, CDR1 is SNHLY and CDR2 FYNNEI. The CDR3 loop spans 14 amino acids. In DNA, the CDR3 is TGTGCCAGATGGACAAGGCAGGGTGGGGAGACCCAGTACTTC. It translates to CARWTRQGGETQYF.

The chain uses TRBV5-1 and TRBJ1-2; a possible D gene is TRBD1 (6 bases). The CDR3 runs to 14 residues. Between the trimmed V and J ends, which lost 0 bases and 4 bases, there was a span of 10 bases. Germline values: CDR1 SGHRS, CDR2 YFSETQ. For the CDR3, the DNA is TGCGCCAGCAGCTTGGATACAGGGACCTATGGCTACACCTTC. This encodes CASSLDTGTYGYTF.

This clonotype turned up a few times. CDR3 in DNA: TGTGCCAGCAGCTTGAGTGGACGGTTTAATGAAAAACTGTTTTTT. This gives the protein CASSLSGRFNEKLFF. The chain combines TRBV7-9 with TRBJ1-4; no definite D call. The ends were cut back, 3 bases at V and 4 bases at J, with 12 bases in the middle. CDR3 length equals 15 residues. Germline values: CDR1 SEHNR, CDR2 FQNEAQ (reference sequence).

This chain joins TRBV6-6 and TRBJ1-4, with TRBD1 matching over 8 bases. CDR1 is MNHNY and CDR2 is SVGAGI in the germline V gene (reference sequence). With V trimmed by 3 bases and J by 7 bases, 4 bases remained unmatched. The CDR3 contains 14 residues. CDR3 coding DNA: TGTGCCAGCAGTTATGGACAGGGTAGTGAAAAACTGTTTTTT. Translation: CASSYGQGSEKLFF.

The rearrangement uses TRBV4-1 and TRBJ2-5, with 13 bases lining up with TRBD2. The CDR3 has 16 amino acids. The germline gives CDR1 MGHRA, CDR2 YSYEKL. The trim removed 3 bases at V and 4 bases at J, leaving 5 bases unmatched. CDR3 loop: CASSHGLAGVRETQYF. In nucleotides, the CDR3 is TGCGCCAGCAGCCACGGACTAGCGGGGGTGAGAGAGACCCAGTACTTC.

As DNA, the CDR3 is TGTGCCAGCAGTTACTCCTACAGGGGAGGGGCTGAAGCTTTCTTT. This translates into CASSYSYRGGAEAFF. The chain has TRBV6-6 and TRBJ1-1, with TRBD1 matching over 7 bases. This CDR3 region has 15 residues. Germline V gene lookup returns CDR1 MNHNY and CDR2 SVGAGI (reference sequence). After removal of 0 bases from V and 6 bases from J, the junction contained 7 bases not matched to a gene.

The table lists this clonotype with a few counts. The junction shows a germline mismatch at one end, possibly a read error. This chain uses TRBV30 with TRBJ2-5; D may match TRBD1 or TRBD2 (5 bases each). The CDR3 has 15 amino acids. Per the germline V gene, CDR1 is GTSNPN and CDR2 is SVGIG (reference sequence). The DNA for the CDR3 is TGTGCCTGGAGTGTATTTCCCGAGGCAGGGAGCTCCCCGGACTTC. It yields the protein CAWSVFPEAGSSPDF. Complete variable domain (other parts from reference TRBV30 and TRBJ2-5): SQTIHQWPATLVQPVGSPLSLECTVEGTSNPNLYWYRQAAGRGLQLLFYSVGIGQISSEVPQNLSASRPQDRQFILSSKKLLLSDSGFYLCAWSVFPEAGSSPDFGPGTRLLVL.

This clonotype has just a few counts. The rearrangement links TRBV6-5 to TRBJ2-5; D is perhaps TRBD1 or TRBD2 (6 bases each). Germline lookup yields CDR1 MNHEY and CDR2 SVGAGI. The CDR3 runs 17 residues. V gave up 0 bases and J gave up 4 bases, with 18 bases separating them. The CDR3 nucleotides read TGTGCCAGCAGTTACTCGGGTGATGGGGGGCAGAGAGAGACCCAGTACTTC. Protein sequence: CASSYSGDGGQRETQYF.

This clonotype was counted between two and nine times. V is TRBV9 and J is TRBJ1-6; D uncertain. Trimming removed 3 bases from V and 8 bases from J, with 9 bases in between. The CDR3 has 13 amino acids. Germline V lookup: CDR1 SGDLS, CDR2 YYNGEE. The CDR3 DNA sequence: TGTGCCAGCAGCGGGACTGATCATTCACCCCTCCACTTT. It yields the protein CASSGTDHSPLHF.

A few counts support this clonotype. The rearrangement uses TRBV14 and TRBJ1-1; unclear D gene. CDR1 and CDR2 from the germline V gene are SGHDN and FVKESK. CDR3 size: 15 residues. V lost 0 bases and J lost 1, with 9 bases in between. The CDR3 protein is CASSQDQGRNTEAFF. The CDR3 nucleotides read TGTGCCAGCAGCCAAGATCAAGGGAGGAACACTGAAGCTTTCTTT.